The next 22 T cell receptor beta chains were all read from a single sample in a study of control samples from healthy donors and cancer patients. Measured with immunoSEQ multiplex PCR; TCRdb has only the in-frame clones, and not every one. The data contain 75,000 to 95,000 clones, about 89% of them singletons. Input material: PBMCs. The receptors derive from a woman between 45 and 65 years old with colorectal cancer.

This clone was recorded only once. This chain joins TRBV24-1 and TRBJ2-5, with 12 bases that match TRBD2. Germline CDR1 and CDR2: KGHDR and SFDVKD. This CDR3 region has 16 residues. Trimming at V came to 4 bases and at J to 6 bases, leaving 8 bases not matched to a gene. The CDR3 bases are TGTGCCACCAGTGAGCCTACTAGCGGGGGGAAGAAGACCCAGTACTTC. It specifies CATSEPTSGGKKTQYF.

The DNA for the CDR3 is TGTGCCAGCAGTTCAGGGGGCGCCGGGACTGAAGCTTTCTTT. Protein sequence: CASSSGGAGTEAFF. V is TRBV28 and J is TRBJ1-1, with TRBD1 identical over 8 bases. The V gene's germline CDR1 is MDHEN and CDR2 SYDVKM. The CDR3 length is 14 residues. V trimming: 4 bases; J trimming: 5 bases; junction bases outside the gene matches: 6.

The genes are TRBV10-1 and TRBJ2-5; D assignment may be TRBD1 or TRBD2 (5 bases each). This CDR3 contains 13 residues. V shed 3 bases and J shed 5 bases, with 10 bases lying between them. CDR1 and CDR2 (germline): WNHNN, SYGVQD (reference sequence). This CDR3 is CASSDGGAETQYF. DNA for the CDR3: TGCGCCAGCAGTGATGGGGGAGCGGAGACCCAGTACTTC.

This chain connects TRBV12-3 or TRBV12-4 to TRBJ1-2, with a tentative D call TRBD1 (6 bases). The V and J ends lost 7 bases and 3 bases respectively, with 12 bases between them. The CDR3 has 13 amino acids. Here the CDR3 DNA reads TGTGCCAGCAAAGGGAGGGGGTACTATGGCTACACCTTC. Translation gives CASKGRGYYGYTF.

This clone showed up just once. The chain has TRBV6-5 and TRBJ2-3; possibly TRBD2 for D (6 bases). V was trimmed by 2 bases and J by 0 bases, leaving 9 bases between them. Per germline, CDR1 MNHEY and CDR2 SVGAGI. CDR3 length: 15 amino acids. CDR3 sequence (DNA): TGTGCCAGCAGTTACGGCCTAGCGAGCACAGATACGCAGTATTTT. This translates into CASSYGLASTDTQYF.

The chain is built from TRBV3-1 (or the pseudogene TRBV3-2) and TRBJ1-3; a possible D gene is TRBD1 (6 bases). The germline gives CDR1 LGHDT, CDR2 YNNKEL (reference sequence). V shed 4 bases and J shed 1 base, with 8 bases lying between them. The length of the CDR3 is 14 residues. The CDR3 DNA sequence: TGTGCCAGCAGCCGGACAGAGTCTGGAAACACCATATATTTT. As protein: CASSRTESGNTIYF.

This clone was seen just once. This chain's CDR3 is CAISGDGSNQPQHF. The CDR3 region has the DNA TGTGCCATCAGTGGGGACGGTAGCAATCAGCCCCAGCATTTT. J is TRBJ1-5 and V is TRBV10-3; D may be TRBD1 (5 bases). The germline V and J ends were trimmed by 4 bases and 0 bases, with 7 bases remaining between them. CDR3 length: 14 residues. Per the germline V gene, CDR1 is ENHRY and CDR2 is SYGVKD.

The genes are TRBV6-5 and TRBJ1-1; no reliable D call. This CDR3 region has 14 residues. The V and J ends lost 2 bases and 4 bases respectively, with 11 bases between them. Germline V lookup: CDR1 MNHEY, CDR2 SVGAGI. CDR3 nucleotides: TGTGCCAGCAGTTACGGATTGTCCGGCACTGAAGCTTTCTTT. It is translated as CASSYGLSGTEAFF.

This rearrangement joins TRBV7-9 to TRBJ1-2; tentatively, D is TRBD1 (5 bases). The CDR3 runs to 13 residues. The germline V and J ends were trimmed by 5 bases and 5 bases, with 12 bases remaining between them. Germline CDR1 is SEHNR and CDR2 is FQNEAQ (reference sequence). The CDR3 protein is CASSPGDWYGYTF. In DNA, the CDR3 is TGTGCCAGCAGCCCGGGGGACTGGTATGGCTACACCTTC.

The chain combines TRBV10-3 with TRBJ2-1; 8 bases are a match to TRBD1. V gave up 6 bases and J gave up 6 bases; unmatched junction bases: 7. There are 14 residues in the CDR3. Germline CDR1 ENHRY, CDR2 SYGVKD. CDR3 region: CAISSDRESNEQFF. The CDR3 bases are TGTGCCATCAGCTCGGACAGGGAAAGCAATGAGCAGTTCTTC.

V and J are TRBV10-3 and TRBJ1-5; 11 nucleotides align to TRBD1. The V gene's germline CDR1 is ENHRY and CDR2 SYGVKD. The V gene end was trimmed by 10 bases and the J gene end by 2 bases; junction bases not matched to a gene: 7. This CDR3 has 15 residues. The CDR3 reads CATWDRGIGNQPQHF. The CDR3 bases are TGTGCCACCTGGGACAGGGGGATTGGCAATCAGCCCCAGCATTTT.

The rearrangement links TRBV19 to TRBJ2-5, with 7 bases matching TRBD2. Unmatched junction bases numbered 12, after V lost 6 bases and J lost 5 bases. This CDR3 region has 15 residues. Per germline, CDR1 LNHDA and CDR2 SQIVND (reference sequence). DNA of the CDR3: TGTGCCAGTAGCAACACCCGGACTAGATGGGAGACCCAGTACTTC. It is translated as CASSNTRTRWETQYF.

CDR3 in amino acids: CAISESTIGGYTF. The CDR3, as DNA: TGTGCCATCAGTGAGTCTACGATAGGCGGCTACACCTTC. This chain joins TRBV10-3 and TRBJ1-2; D is ambiguous. V was cut by 0 bases and J by 8 bases, with 10 bases left in between. The CDR3 is made up of 13 amino acids. CDR1 is ENHRY, CDR2 SYGVKD, per germline.

The chain recombines TRBV9 with TRBJ1-2; D uncertain. Trimming removed 2 bases from V and 5 bases from J, with 19 bases in between. CDR3 length: 16 residues. Germline V CDR1 and CDR2: SGDLS, YYNGEE. The DNA of the CDR3 is TGTGCCAGCAGCGTTCCATACTCAAATTTATATTATGGCTACACCTTC. It encodes CASSVPYSNLYYGYTF.

CDR3 amino acids: CASSQSWGVPNEQFF. The DNA for the CDR3 is TGCGCCAGCAGCCAATCCTGGGGAGTACCCAATGAGCAGTTCTTC. The chain carries TRBV4-3 and TRBJ2-1; TRBD2 might be the D (5 bases). The CDR3 is 15 amino acids. CDR1 and CDR2 (germline): LGHNA, YSLEER. The V end lost 2 bases, the J end lost 6 bases, and 14 bases lay between the germline ends.

This CDR3 is CASSLPGTGGTDTQYF. In nucleotides, the CDR3 is TGTGCCAGCAGCTTACCCGGGACAGGGGGCACAGATACGCAGTATTTT. This chain connects TRBV7-8 to TRBJ2-3, with 10 positions matching TRBD1. CDR3 length: 16 residues. Germline CDR1 reads SGHVS; CDR2 reads FQNEAQ. The V segment lost 2 bases and the J segment 1 base; nucleotides outside the gene matches: 3.

The V and J genes are TRBV5-6 and TRBJ1-2; weak D call: TRBD1 (6 bases). This CDR3 region has 12 residues. With 2 bases removed from V and 7 bases from J, the gap between germline ends came to 9 bases. CDR1 is SGHDT, CDR2 YYEEEE, per germline. DNA for the CDR3: TGTGCCAGCAGCTTACAGGGCTCTGGCTACACCTTC. Its protein product is CASSLQGSGYTF. The variable domain in full, with the rest retrieved from reference TRBV5-6 and TRBJ1-2, is DAGVTQSPTHLIKTRGQQVTLRCSPKSGHDTVSWYQQALGQGPQFIFQYYEEEERQRGNFPDRFSGHQFPNYSSELNVNALLLGDSALYLCASSLQGSGYTFGSGTRLTVV.

The chain combines TRBV6-2 or TRBV6-3 with TRBJ1-3, with D uncertain. This CDR3 comprises 15 residues. The germline V gene encodes CDR1 MNHEY and CDR2 SVGEGT. V lost 0 bases and J lost 0, with 6 bases in between. The chain's CDR3 is CASSYSGISGNTIYF. The CDR3 coding sequence is TGTGCCAGCAGTTACTCCGGAATCTCTGGAAACACCATATATTTT.

The CDR3: CATTKKERHNSPLHF. In DNA form, the CDR3 reads TGTGCCACCACCAAGAAAGAACGGCATAATTCACCCCTCCACTTT. The rearrangement joins TRBV19 to TRBJ1-6; no clear D gene. CDR3 length: 15 residues. Looked up from germline, CDR1 is LNHDA and CDR2 is SQIVND (reference sequence). Trimming removed 10 bases from V and 5 bases from J, with 18 bases in between.

The chain couples TRBV7-6 to TRBJ2-1; D is unresolved. This CDR3 is built from 16 residues. Per the germline V gene, CDR1 is SGHVS and CDR2 is FNYEAQ. V was pared by 0 bases and J by 3 bases, with 12 bases between. Written as DNA, the CDR3 is TGTGCCAGCAGCTTAGCCGTCGGTTGGGTCTACAATGAGCAGTTCTTC. It is translated as CASSLAVGWVYNEQFF.

The chain uses TRBV7-8 and TRBJ1-1, with D possibly TRBD1 on 5 matching bases. This CDR3 is 16 amino acids long. Trimming cost V 5 bases and J 0 bases, with 16 bases left between them. Germline values: CDR1 SGHVS, CDR2 FQNEAQ. The chain's CDR3 is CASSLGQTLLNTEAFF. DNA of the CDR3: TGTGCCAGCAGCCTCGGACAAACCCTGCTGAACACTGAAGCTTTCTTT.

The chain recombines TRBV24-1 with TRBJ1-5, with a tentative D call TRBD1 (5 bases). Germline V gene sequence: CDR1 KGHDR, CDR2 SFDVKD. Between the trimmed V and J ends, which lost 12 bases and 1 base, there was a span of 12 bases. This CDR3 is 13 amino acids long. CDR3: CAPDRGSNQPQHF. The CDR3 DNA reads as TGTGCCCCCGACAGAGGGAGCAATCAGCCCCAGCATTTT.